The clone carrying this T cell receptor (beta chain) was seen only a few times. The J segment lost 6 bases and the V segment lost 6 bases, leaving 10 bases of the junction unmatched. The CDR3 is made up of 14 amino acids. Per the germline V gene, CDR1 is SQVTM and CDR2 is ANQGSEA. This sample is drawn from a study of CD8+ T cells in alopecia areata. Treatment described: oral pan-JAK inhibitor, 5-10 mg twice daily. The study team obtained lesional scalp punch biopsies and peripheral blood from alopecia areata patients. Following RNA extraction, reverse transcription yielded cDNA that acted as the sequencing template. Profiled with immunoSEQ multiplex PCR; TCRdb holds only in-frame clones, not every one. The sample lists around 60,000 clones; 35% to 55% were seen once.

This TCR derives from a human donor with alopecia areata. Sequences were derived from CD8+ T cells sorted from blood, sampled around week 37, from a patient treated with tofacitinib. The genes are TRBV29-1 and TRBJ2-1; 8 bases are shared with TRBD1. Here the CDR3 DNA reads TGCAGCGTAGCAGGGGGCCTCGACGCCAATGAGCAGTTCTTC. This codes for CSVAGGLDANEQFF.